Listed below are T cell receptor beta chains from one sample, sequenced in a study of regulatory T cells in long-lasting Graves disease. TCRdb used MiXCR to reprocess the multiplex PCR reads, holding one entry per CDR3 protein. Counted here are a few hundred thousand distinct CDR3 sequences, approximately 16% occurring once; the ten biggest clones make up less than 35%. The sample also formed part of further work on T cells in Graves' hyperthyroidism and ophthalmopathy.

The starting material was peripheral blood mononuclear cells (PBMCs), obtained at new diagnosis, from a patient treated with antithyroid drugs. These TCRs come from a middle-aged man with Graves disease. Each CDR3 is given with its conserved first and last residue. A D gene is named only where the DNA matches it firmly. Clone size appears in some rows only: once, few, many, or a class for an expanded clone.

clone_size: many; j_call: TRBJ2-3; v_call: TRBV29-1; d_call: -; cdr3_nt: TGCAGCGTTGCTAACTCCCGGACTCCGTGGAGCACAGATACGCAGTATTTT; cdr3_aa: CSVANSRTPWSTDTQYF
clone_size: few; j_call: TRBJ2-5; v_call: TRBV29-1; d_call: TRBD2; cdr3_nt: TGCAGCGTAGATCGGGGGGGCGTGGAGACCCAGTACTTC; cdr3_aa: CSVDRGGVETQYF
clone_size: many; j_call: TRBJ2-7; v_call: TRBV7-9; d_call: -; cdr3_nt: TGTGCCAGCAGCTTAGCGATAGGGGATCCCGAGCAGTACTTC; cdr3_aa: CASSLAIGDPEQYF
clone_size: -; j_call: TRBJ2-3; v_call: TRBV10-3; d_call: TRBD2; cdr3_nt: TGTGCCGTCAGTGCCGGACTAGCGGCAGCAGATACGCAGTATTTT; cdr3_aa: CAVSAGLAAADTQYF
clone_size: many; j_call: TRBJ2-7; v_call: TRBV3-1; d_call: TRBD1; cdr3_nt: TGTGCCAGCAGCCAAGCCGGGACAGCAAACGAGCAGTACTTC; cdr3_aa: CASSQAGTANEQYF
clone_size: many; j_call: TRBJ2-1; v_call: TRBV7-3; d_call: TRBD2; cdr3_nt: TGTGCCAGCAGCGCCGCCGGGGGGGCGAGTGAGCAGTTCTTC; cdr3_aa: CASSAAGGASEQFF
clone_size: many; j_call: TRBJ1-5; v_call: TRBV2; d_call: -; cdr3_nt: TGTGCCAGCAGACACAGGTATAGCAATCAGCCCCAGCATTTT; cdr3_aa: CASRHRYSNQPQHF
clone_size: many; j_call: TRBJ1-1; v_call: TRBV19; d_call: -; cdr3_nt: TGTGCCAGTAGTATGAAGGGAGACACTGAAGCTTTCTTT; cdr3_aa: CASSMKGDTEAFF
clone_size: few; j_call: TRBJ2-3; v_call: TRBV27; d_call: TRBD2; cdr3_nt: TGTGCCAGCAGTACTAGACTAGCGGGGGGGCCGGGGTTTGGCACAGATACGCAGTATTTT; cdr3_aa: CASSTRLAGGPGFGTDTQYF
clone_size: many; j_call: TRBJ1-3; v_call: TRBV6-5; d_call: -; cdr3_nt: TGTGCCAGCAGTTACGAGGCCGCAGGAAACACCATATATTTT; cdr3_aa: CASSYEAAGNTIYF
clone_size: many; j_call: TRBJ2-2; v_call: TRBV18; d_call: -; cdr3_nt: TGTGCCAGCTCATGGGACCTTACCACCGGGGAGCTGTTTTTT; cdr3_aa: CASSWDLTTGELFF
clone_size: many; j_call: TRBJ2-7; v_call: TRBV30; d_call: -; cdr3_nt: TGTGCCTGGAGTGTAATGGGCCAGACCTACGAGCAGTACTTC; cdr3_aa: CAWSVMGQTYEQYF
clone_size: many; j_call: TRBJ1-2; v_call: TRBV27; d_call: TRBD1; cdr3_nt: TGTGCCAGCAGTCCACCGACAGGGTTCGGTGGCTACACCTTC; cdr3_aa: CASSPPTGFGGYTF
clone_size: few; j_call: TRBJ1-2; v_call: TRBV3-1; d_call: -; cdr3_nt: TGTGCCAGCAGCCATAGAATCGGACCGAACTATGGCTACACCTTC; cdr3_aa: CASSHRIGPNYGYTF
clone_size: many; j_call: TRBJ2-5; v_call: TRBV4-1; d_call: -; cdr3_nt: TGCGCCAGCAGCCCACAGGGGGGGGAGACCCAGTACTTC; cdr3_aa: CASSPQGGETQYF
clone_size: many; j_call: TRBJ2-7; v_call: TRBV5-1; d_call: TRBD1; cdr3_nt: TGCGCCAGCAGCTCCGGGACAGGGAACTACGAGCAGTACTTC; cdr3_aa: CASSSGTGNYEQYF
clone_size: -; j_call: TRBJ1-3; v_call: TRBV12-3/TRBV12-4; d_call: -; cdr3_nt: TGTGCCAGCAGTTTACTGGGTATTGGAGACACCATATATTTT; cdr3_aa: CASSLLGIGDTIYF
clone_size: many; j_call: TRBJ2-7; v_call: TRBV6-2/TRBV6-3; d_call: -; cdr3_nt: TGTGCCAGGAAGTCACTCTCCTACGAGCAGTACTTC; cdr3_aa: CARKSLSYEQYF
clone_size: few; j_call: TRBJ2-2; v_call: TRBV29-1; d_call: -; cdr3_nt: TGCAGCGTTGAATATCGAGCAGGGCGGAACACCGGGGAGCTGTTTTTT; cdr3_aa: CSVEYRAGRNTGELFF
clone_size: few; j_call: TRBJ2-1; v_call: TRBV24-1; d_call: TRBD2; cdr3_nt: TGTGCCACCAGTGCCCCATTAGCGGGGGGCCTTAATGAGCAGTTCTTC; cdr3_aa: CATSAPLAGGLNEQFF
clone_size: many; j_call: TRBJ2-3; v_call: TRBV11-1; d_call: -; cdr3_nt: TGTGCCAGCAGCCGTAGGGCCAGGCAGGGGCGGACAGATACGCAGTATTTT; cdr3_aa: CASSRRARQGRTDTQYF
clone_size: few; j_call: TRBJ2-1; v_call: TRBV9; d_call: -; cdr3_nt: TGTGCCAGCAGCGACCCGGCCCGGTCGCGGGAGCAGTTCTTC; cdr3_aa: CASSDPARSREQFF
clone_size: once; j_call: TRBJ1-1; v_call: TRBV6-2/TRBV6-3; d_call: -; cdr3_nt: TGTGCCAGCAGTTATTGGGGTACCAGCACTGAAGCTTTCTTT; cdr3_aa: CASSYWGTSTEAFF